This T cell receptor beta chain was sequenced during a study of cytomegalovirus exposure and HLA in healthy donors. Study-level results: In vitro, a few CMV-associated chains proved specific for CMV antigens. First-cohort TCR clusters tended to co-occur in the approximately 110 validation repertoires, a later analysis found.

Per the germline V gene, CDR1 is MNHEY and CDR2 is SMNVEV (reference sequence). CDR3 length: 14 amino acids. Trimming removed 6 bases at V and 6 bases at J, with 17 bases between. Clones were read by immunoSEQ multiplex PCR, and TCRdb kept only the in-frame ones, dropping some. The data contain some 170,000 clones, around 82% of them singletons. Points on this clone: Its specificity is not known.

V usage is TRBV27 and J usage is TRBJ1-1, with D possibly TRBD1 on 6 matching bases. Input material: PBMCs. The source is a young man in good health and CMV-seropositive. CDR3 in amino acids: CASRGTGGAPEAFF. The CDR3 DNA follows: TGTGCCAGCAGGGGTACGGGGGGGGCTCCTGAAGCTTTCTTT.